The 4 T cell receptor beta chains listed next were all sequenced from one sample in a study of blood T cell repertoires in COVID-19. Produced via immunoSEQ multiplex PCR; TCRdb's table is partial and in-frame only. In the table there are 300,000 to 400,000 clones, 85% to 90% of which are singletons. The sample was PBMCs or T cells enriched from blood (not recorded which). All receptors derive from a woman in her 30s with acute COVID-19.

This chain joins TRBV7-2 and TRBJ1-5, with D possibly TRBD1 on 6 matching bases. Trimming left V 3 bases short and J 9 bases short, with 15 bases between. The CDR3 has 14 amino acids. Germline assignment: CDR1 SGHTA and CDR2 FQGNSA. This CDR3 reads CASSFRGGQGPQHF. As DNA, the CDR3 is TGTGCCAGCAGCTTTAGGGGGGGGCAGGGGCCCCAGCATTTT.

V gene TRBV24-1 combines with J gene TRBJ2-3, with 10 bases that match TRBD2. Germline CDR1 and CDR2: KGHDR and SFDVKD. The CDR3 consists of 16 residues. V lost 5 bases to trimming and J lost 6 bases; unmatched junction nucleotides: 10. The CDR3 DNA reads TGTGCCACCAGTGGCCTAGCGGGGGCCTATCCGGATACGCAGTATTTT. Its translation: CATSGLAGAYPDTQYF.

This rearrangement joins TRBV30 to TRBJ2-7, with D uncertain. Per germline, CDR1 GTSNPN and CDR2 SVGIG (reference sequence). This CDR3 has 12 amino acids. V was pared by 0 bases and J by 4 bases, with 7 bases between. The CDR3 DNA sequence: TGTGCCTGGAGTGTATACGAGTACGAGCAGTACTTC. This gives the protein CAWSVYEYEQYF.

The V call is TRBV9, the J call TRBJ2-1, with D uncertain. Germline CDR1 is SGDLS and CDR2 is YYNGEE. The V and J ends lost 0 bases and 7 bases respectively, with 8 bases between them. The CDR3 consists of 13 residues. CDR3 residues: CASSVGDGNEQFF. The CDR3 coding sequence is TGTGCCAGCAGCGTAGGAGACGGGAATGAGCAGTTCTTC.